The 19 T cell receptor beta chains presented below share a single source sample, sequenced in a study of T and B cells in COVID-19 patients (dated by TCRdb to 2019 to 2021). Genomic DNA extracted from blood was used in amounts of roughly 230-550 ng for amplification of TRB repertoires. This sample was sequenced with an Illumina MiSeq. Multiplex PCR with BIOMED2 TRB-A/B primer pools was used to amplify the TRB rearrangements. TCRdb's own reprocessing of the public reads used fastp at Q25 and MiXCR and kept productive beta chains. Each record represents a unique CDR3 protein, reported with the most common genes and DNA among its rows. This sample has around 15,000 distinct CDR3 sequences in its table, and roughly 27% of those were observed once. Clones ranked in the top ten supply 6.5% to 7% of the sample. The sequenced material came from blood. The receptors were sampled from a human donor who had recovered from COVID-19.

The V call is TRBV6-1, the J call TRBJ2-6; 9 nucleotides agree with TRBD1. This CDR3 is built from 15 residues. V dropped 8 bases and J dropped 0; count of bases not matched to a gene: 2. Germline CDR1 MNHNS, CDR2 SASEGT. DNA for the CDR3: TGTGCCAGCGTGACAGGGGGCTCTGGGGCCAACGTCCTGACTTTC. It translates to CASVTGGSGANVLTF.

The V and J genes are TRBV30 and TRBJ2-7; 10 bases fit TRBD1. J lost 4 bases, V lost 0 bases, and 6 bases had no gene match. CDR1 and CDR2 (germline): GTSNPN, SVGIG (reference sequence). The CDR3 is made up of 15 amino acids. This CDR3 reads CAWSVGDRGKYEQYF. The CDR3 nucleotides read TGTGCCTGGAGTGTAGGGGACAGGGGAAAGTACGAGCAGTACTTC.

In this sample, this clonotype turned up many times. This chain joins TRBV10-3 and TRBJ2-1; TRBD2 agrees at 7 bases. The CDR3 totals 14 residues. V lost 6 bases to trimming and J lost 3 bases; unmatched junction nucleotides: 5. Germline V gene data show CDR1 as ENHRY and CDR2 as SYGVKD. The CDR3 bases are TGTGCCATCAGGAGCGGGGCACTCTACAATGAGCAGTTCTTC. Translation gives CAIRSGALYNEQFF.

The chain combines TRBV5-5 with TRBJ1-4; 9 bases fit TRBD1. CDR1 is SGHKS and CDR2 is YYEKEE in the germline V gene (reference sequence). J gave up 4 bases and V 1 base, and 2 bases lay outside the gene matches. There are 15 residues in the CDR3. The chain's CDR3 is CASSLQDRGNEKLFF. The CDR3 coding sequence is TGTGCCAGCAGCTTGCAGGACAGGGGTAATGAAAAACTGTTTTTT. Full variable domain (remainder filled in from reference TRBV5-5 and TRBJ1-4): DAGVTQSPTHLIKTRGQQVTLRCSPISGHKSVSWYQQVLGQGPQFIFQYYEKEERGRGNFPDRFSARQFPNYSSELNVNALLLGDSALYLCASSLQDRGNEKLFFGSGTQLSVL.

This clonotype was seen only once. The gene calls are TRBV7-9 and TRBJ2-3; 10 bases agree with TRBD2. The trim removed 10 bases at V and 2 bases at J, leaving 6 bases unmatched. The CDR3 totals 14 residues. The germline CDR1 and CDR2 sequences are SEHNR and FQNEAQ (reference sequence). The CDR3 DNA is TGTGCCACTCGTAGCGGGAGGTACACAGATACGCAGTATTTT. It yields the protein CATRSGRYTDTQYF.

This sequence joins TRBV14 and TRBJ2-5; D remains unclear. V lost 0 bases and J lost 5, with 13 bases in between. This CDR3 comprises 15 residues. The V gene's germline CDR1 is SGHDN and CDR2 FVKESK. CDR3 sequence reads: CASSQDWVTRETQYF. CDR3 DNA: TGTGCCAGCAGCCAAGATTGGGTGACAAGGGAGACCCAGTACTTC.

The J gene is TRBJ1-1, the V gene TRBV7-2, with D hard to call. The CDR3 totals 15 residues. Germline CDR1 reads SGHTA; CDR2 reads FQGNSA. The V end was cut by 5 bases, the J end by 2 bases, with 15 bases between. Here the CDR3 reads CASSPRFGQNTEAFF. The CDR3 nucleotides read TGTGCCAGCAGCCCCCGGTTTGGGCAAAACACTGAAGCTTTCTTT.

Many counts were recorded for this clonotype. This chain uses TRBV18 with TRBJ1-4; no definite D call. V gave up 0 bases and J gave up 7 bases, with 9 bases separating them. CDR3 length: 14 amino acids. Germline loops: CDR1 KGHSH, CDR2 LQKENI. CDR3 sequence (DNA): TGTGCCAGCTCACCACCGGGATCCCGTGAAAAACTGTTTTTT. It yields the protein CASSPPGSREKLFF.

This clonotype appeared a few times. The chain links TRBV24-1 to TRBJ2-3; no definite D call. Germline CDR1 KGHDR, CDR2 SFDVKD. The V and J ends lost 5 bases and 0 bases respectively, with 8 bases between them. The CDR3 totals 14 residues. CDR3 DNA sequence: TGTGCCACCAGTGGTGGATTAAGCACAGATACGCAGTATTTT. This sequence encodes CATSGGLSTDTQYF.

V gene TRBV29-1 combines with J gene TRBJ2-1, with D perhaps matching TRBD2 (7 bases). This CDR3 has 17 amino acids. Germline CDR1 is SQVTM and CDR2 is ANQGSEA. Trimming took 5 bases from V and 0 from J, leaving 20 bases between them. CDR3 nucleotide sequence: TGCAGCGTTTGGGAGGGGGACACCCAGAGCTCCTACAATGAGCAGTTCTTC. Translating it yields CSVWEGDTQSSYNEQFF.

There are a few counts of this clonotype. CDR3 region: CASSSHSGQILNTGELFF. The DNA for the CDR3 is TGCGCCAGCAGCTCCCACTCAGGACAAATATTAAACACCGGGGAGCTGTTTTTT. This chain uses TRBV5-1 with TRBJ2-2; weak D call: TRBD1 (5 bases). Trimming removed 3 bases at V and 2 bases at J, with 20 bases between. The CDR3 totals 18 residues. Germline-derived CDR1 and CDR2 are SGHRS and YFSETQ.

This clonotype was observed many times. The rearrangement uses TRBV12-3 or TRBV12-4 and TRBJ2-3; D gene uncertain. Trimming took 2 bases from V and 2 from J, leaving 8 bases between them. CDR3 length equals 14 residues. CDR3 sequence (DNA): TGTGCCAGCAGTTTAACAGCCCTCACAGATACGCAGTATTTT. Its protein product is CASSLTALTDTQYF.

This chain links TRBV12-3 or TRBV12-4 with TRBJ1-5; D gene uncertain. The germline V and J ends were trimmed by 0 bases and 2 bases, with 5 bases remaining between them. CDR3 length equals 14 residues. The CDR3 is CASSLAAGNQPQHF. The CDR3 DNA reads as TGTGCCAGCAGTTTAGCGGCGGGCAATCAGCCCCAGCATTTT.

This chain joins TRBV18 and TRBJ2-4; D is uncertain. This CDR3 comprises 12 residues. With 3 bases removed from V and 7 bases from J, the gap between germline ends came to 7 bases. Germline V gene sequence: CDR1 KGHSH, CDR2 LQKENI. CDR3 region: CASSPNQNIQYF. The CDR3 DNA follows: TGTGCCAGCTCACCCAACCAGAACATTCAGTACTTC.

The chain couples TRBV6-5 to TRBJ1-1, with D hard to call. CDR3 size: 14 residues. Germline V gene lookup returns CDR1 MNHEY and CDR2 SVGAGI. Trimming took off 4 bases at V and 0 bases at J, with 9 bases between the two ends. The CDR3 DNA is TGTGCCAGCAGTTTCAGCGGGTTGAACACTGAAGCTTTCTTT. Translating gives CASSFSGLNTEAFF.

J is TRBJ2-7 and V is TRBV7-6; D may be TRBD1 (6 bases). CDR3 length: 13 amino acids. The germline V gene has CDR1 SGHVS and CDR2 FNYEAQ. V lost 3 bases and J lost 6, with 12 bases in between. DNA for the CDR3: TGTGCCAGCAGCTTTACAGGACAGTCCGAGCAGTACTTC. Translating gives CASSFTGQSEQYF.

By share of the sample, this clonotype is medium-sized (0.01 to 0.1%). The gene calls are TRBV6-5 and TRBJ2-6; TRBD2 matches at 9 bases. CDR1 and CDR2 (germline): MNHEY, SVGAGI. Losses at the gene ends were 6 bases for V and 0 bases for J; bases not matched to a gene: 9. The CDR3 loop spans 18 amino acids. The CDR3 nucleotides are TGTGCCAGCAGACCATTGGCGGGGGGGGCCTCTGGGGCCAACGTCCTGACTTTC. It is translated as CASRPLAGGASGANVLTF.

The chain has TRBV6-1 and TRBJ1-5; D call uncertain. In germline, CDR1 is MNHNS, CDR2 SASEGT. The germline V and J ends were trimmed by 5 bases and 2 bases, with 13 bases remaining between them. CDR3 length equals 15 residues. The CDR3 DNA follows: TGTGCCAGCAGTATCGCTTGGGGAGGCAATCAGCCCCAGCATTTT. It codes for CASSIAWGGNQPQHF.

As concerns this clonotype: A much larger clone differs from this one at a single base, so this may be a read error. The rearrangement links TRBV6-5 to TRBJ2-1; 7 bases line up with TRBD1. Germline V CDR1 and CDR2: MNHEY, SVGAGI. CDR3 size: 14 residues. Trimming removed 8 bases from V and 10 bases from J; junction bases left unmatched: 14. CDR3 residues: CASGSTGNKYEQFF. The CDR3 nucleotides are TGTGCCAGCGGGTCGACAGGGAATAAGTACGAGCAGTTCTTC.